This T cell receptor beta chain was sequenced during a study of control samples from healthy donors and cancer patients. Assay used: immunoSEQ multiplex PCR; TCRdb lists only in-frame clones, some missing. This sample's clone table lists fewer than 250,000 clones. With respect to this clone: Other DNA sequences of this sample code for an identical CDR3.

The specimen sequenced was blood. The TCR originated in a woman in her thirties in good health.

CDR3 nucleotide sequence: TGTGCCAGCAGTCTTACGACAGGTCGAATGAACACTGAAGCTTTCTTT. Translated, it gives CASSLTTGRMNTEAFF. This chain uses TRBV28 with TRBJ1-1; possibly TRBD1 for D (6 bases). The V gene lost 5 bases and the J gene lost 0 bases, with 16 bases spanning the gap. The CDR3 contains 16 residues. From germline, CDR1 is MDHEN and CDR2 SYDVKM.